These 2 T cell receptor beta chains share one sample of origin, sequenced in a study of T-cell memory formation after mild COVID-19 (dated by TCRdb to the early 2020s). The method behind the library was 5' RACE. Sequencing instrument: Illumina NovaSeq 6000. TCRdb reworked the public reads: Q25 trimming with fastp, MiXCR clone assembly, productive beta chains retained. Under each unique CDR3 protein, matching rows form one entry showing the most common genes and DNA. In all, the sample holds 50,000 to 75,000 distinct CDR3 sequences, and about 10% of those were seen once. Less than 1.5% of the sample lies in the top ten. What was sequenced was PBMCs or a T cell subset sorted from them (not recorded which). The receptors come from a man younger than 35 who had mild COVID-19 (a few samples of this study predate the infection). The sample titles of this study are shuffled in the database, so cell type and time point are left out; the donor was told from shared clones.

This clonotype was seen ten or more times. V is TRBV12-3 or TRBV12-4 and J is TRBJ2-5; 8 bases are shared with TRBD2. The CDR3 length is 15 residues. The V segment lost 5 bases and the J segment 5 bases; nucleotides outside the gene matches: 10. The CDR3 region has the DNA TGTGCCAGCAGTCTAACGGGGGGGGCCAGCGAGACCCAGTACTTC. Its protein product is CASSLTGGASETQYF.

This chain connects TRBV19 to TRBJ1-1, with a possible D match to TRBD1 (5 bases). Germline assignment: CDR1 LNHDA and CDR2 SQIVND (reference sequence). Trimming left V 6 bases short and J 7 bases short, with 18 bases between. CDR3 size: 14 residues. The CDR3 sequence is CASRTGTGSNEAFF. CDR3 DNA: TGTGCCAGTAGGACCGGGACGGGAAGTAATGAAGCTTTCTTT.